One TCR beta chain is described in this entry. The target antigen is unknown. This sample stems from a study of T cell responses to AZD1222 COVID-19 vaccine. Overall study findings and caveats: At baseline, seropositivity was found in only a handful of AZD1222 recipients. Spike-specific TCR breadth and depth rose after two AZD1222 doses. Nearly half of spike-specific TCRs reportedly go after variant regions that carry no mutations. Sampling captured repertoires only after the peak T cell response.

Method: immunoSEQ multiplex PCR; TCRdb's copy keeps in-frame clones and lacks some. The sample consists of roughly 120,000 clones, 80% to 95% of them appearing once. Sequencing was performed on peripheral blood, taken 28 days after the second dose of the MenACWY control vaccine. The receptor was isolated from an adult who received the MenACWY meningococcal vaccine as a control.

As DNA, the CDR3 is TGTGCCAGCAGTGTAACGACTAGCGGGGGGGCCTCCACGCAGTATTTT. This sequence encodes CASSVTTSGGASTQYF. The chain combines TRBV2 with TRBJ2-3, with TRBD2 matching 14 bases. The germline V gene encodes CDR1 SNHLY and CDR2 FYNNEI. J was trimmed by 9 bases and V by 4 bases; bases with no gene match: 9. The CDR3 is 16 amino acids. Full variable domain (rest looked up from reference TRBV2 and TRBJ2-3): EPEVTQTPSHQVTQMGQEVILRCVPISNHLYFYWYRQILGQKVEFLVSFYNNEISEKSEIFDDQFSVERPDGSNFTLKIRSTKLEDSAMYFCASSVTTSGGASTQYFGPGTRLTVL.